The rows below give T cell receptor beta chains drawn from one sample of a study of blood T cell repertoires in COVID-19. Profiling relied on immunoSEQ multiplex PCR, and the TCRdb table lists in-frame clones only, not all of them. The table includes fewer than 300,000 clones, roughly 85% detected once. Sequencing was carried out using peripheral blood. The receptors here all came from a man between 45 and 60 years old with active or convalescent COVID-19. The CDR3 runs from the conserved cysteine through the conserved F or W. D genes are given only for firm matches. Size is omitted from some rows. Given values are once, few, many or a class for expanded clones.

abundance	v_gene	d_gene	j_gene	CDR3nt	CDR3aa
once	TRBV7-2	.	TRBJ2-5	TGTGCCAGCAGCTTAGGACCTAGTGCGGGGGAGACCCAGTACTTC	CASSLGPSAGETQYF
.	TRBV10-1	TRBD2	TRBJ2-1	TGCGCCAGCAGTGAGTCGGTTGTGCGGGAGGGCCGGTCTGAGCAGTTCTTC	CASSESVVREGRSEQFF
.	TRBV2	TRBD2	TRBJ2-3	TGTGCCAGCAGTCCCGCCCGGGGGGTTGCAGATACGCAGTATTTT	CASSPARGVADTQYF
once	TRBV19	.	TRBJ2-7	TGTGCCAGTAGTATAGCGGAGGGGGCGGCCTACGAGCAGTACTTC	CASSIAEGAAYEQYF
.	TRBV2	TRBD2	TRBJ2-2	TGTGCCAGCAGTTCAGGGAGGCGGGAGAGGGTCGGGGAGCTGTTTTTT	CASSSGRRERVGELFF
.	TRBV30	.	TRBJ2-7	TGTGCCTGGAAGGAGGGTTCCTACGAGCAGTACTTC	CAWKEGSYEQYF
few	TRBV27	.	TRBJ1-5	.	CASSFGPGDQPQHF
few	TRBV6-5	.	TRBJ1-5	TGTGCCAGCAGCCGTCAGGGGTTGAATCAGCCCCAGCATTTT	CASSRQGLNQPQHF
.	TRBV7-9	TRBD2	TRBJ2-1	TGTGCCAGCACCGGGAGGGGAAGCGGGTTAGGGAATGAGCAGTTCTTC	CASTGRGSGLGNEQFF
.	TRBV2	.	TRBJ1-1	TGTGCCAGCAGTGTACAGGGAGAGAACACTGAAGCTTTCTTT	CASSVQGENTEAFF
.	TRBV14	TRBD1	TRBJ2-7	TGTGCCAGCAGCAAGTCTCGGGACAGGCATTTCTACGAGCAGTACTTC	CASSKSRDRHFYEQYF
.	TRBV9	TRBD2	TRBJ2-1	TGTGCCAGCAGCGCTCGGACTAGCGGGCGAGGCGGTGGAGCAAAAGGGCAGTTCTTC	CASSARTSGRGGGAKGQFF
.	TRBV7-2	.	TRBJ2-3	TGTGCCAGCAGCTTAGCCCCCCAGAGGAGCCTACCTCTATCGTCAGATACGCAGTATTTT	CASSLAPQRSLPLSSDTQYF
.	TRBV12-5	TRBD2	TRBJ2-1	TGTGCTAGTGGTCCCGGGACTAGGAGCTCTGAGCAGTTCTTC	CASGPGTRSSEQFF
.	TRBV20-1	.	TRBJ1-5	TGCAGTGCTAGTGGGGAGGGCAATCAGCCCCAGCATTTT	CSASGEGNQPQHF
.	TRBV4-2	TRBD2	TRBJ2-3	TGTGCCAGCAGCTACCAAGGCCCTAGCGGGAGTACTAGCACAGATACGCAGTATTTT	CASSYQGPSGSTSTDTQYF
.	TRBV12-5	.	TRBJ1-3	TGTGCTAGTGGTTACAGGGCCTCTGGAAACACCATATATTTT	CASGYRASGNTIYF
.	TRBV5-1	TRBD1	TRBJ2-2	TGCGCCAGCAGCTCGACAGGGGAGAACACCGGGGAGCTGTTTTTT	CASSSTGENTGELFF
few	TRBV28	.	TRBJ1-5	TGTGCCAGCAGCTCTCGGGCAGGGATCAGCAATCAGCCCCAGCATTTT	CASSSRAGISNQPQHF
.	TRBV9	TRBD1	TRBJ2-1	TGTGCCAGCAGCGTCGGGACAGGGAGCAATGAGCAGTTCTTC	CASSVGTGSNEQFF
few	TRBV7-3	.	TRBJ1-6	TGTGCCAGCAGCTTAATGGCAGGGCACAATTCACCCCTCCACTTT	CASSLMAGHNSPLHF
.	TRBV24-1	.	TRBJ1-5	TGTGCCACCAGTGCCCTAGGGGATAGTCAGCCCCAGCATTTT	CATSALGDSQPQHF
.	TRBV5-6	.	TRBJ2-7	TGTGCCAGCAGCTCGCCCGGGGGAAATTACGAGCAGTACTTC	CASSSPGGNYEQYF
.	TRBV29-1	.	TRBJ2-7	TGCAGCGTTGCCCTAGGCCGAGGGTACGAGCAGTACTTC	CSVALGRGYEQYF
.	TRBV19	.	TRBJ1-5	TGTGCCAGTAGTCGGGGTAGCCCAAGGATTAGCAATCAGCCCCAGCATTTT	CASSRGSPRISNQPQHF
.	TRBV7-2	TRBD1	TRBJ1-6	TGTGCCAGCAGCACCGGGACAGGAAATTCACCCCTCCACTTT	CASSTGTGNSPLHF
few	TRBV3-1/TRBV3-2	TRBD1	TRBJ1-2	TGTGCCAGCAGCCAAGGGACAGGGGTGGCTCATGGCTACACCTTC	CASSQGTGVAHGYTF
.	TRBV28	.	TRBJ2-2	TGTGCCAGCAGTTTAATAGAGGGGGGGTACACCGGGGAGCTGTTTTTT	CASSLIEGGYTGELFF
few	TRBV14	.	TRBJ2-5	TGTGCCAGCAGCCAGTTAGGGGACCAAGAGACCCAGTACTTC	CASSQLGDQETQYF
.	TRBV2	.	TRBJ2-6	TGTGCCAGCAAAAGTGGACTCTCTGGGGCCAACGTCCTGACTTTC	CASKSGLSGANVLTF
.	TRBV28	TRBD2	TRBJ2-1	TGTGCCAGCAGTTTAACCCCAGGGACCGGGGGGGGTGAGCAGTTCTTC	CASSLTPGTGGGEQFF
.	TRBV30	.	TRBJ1-5	TGTGCCTGGAGTGTCGGGTTGGCCCATCAGCCCCAGCATTTT	CAWSVGLAHQPQHF
.	TRBV5-6	TRBD1	TRBJ1-2	TGTGCCAGCAGCAGACAGGGCCGACCGGGGAGAGATGGCTACACCTTC	CASSRQGRPGRDGYTF
once	TRBV2	.	TRBJ1-6	TGTGCCAGCAGTGAGGGGGCGATTAGGTCACCCCTCCACTTT	CASSEGAIRSPLHF
.	TRBV7-2	.	TRBJ2-5	TGTGCCAGCAGCTTAGACAGGTACCAAGAGACCCAGTACTTC	CASSLDRYQETQYF
.	TRBV19	TRBD1	TRBJ1-6	TGTGCCAGTAGCGACAGGACAGGCGCTCATAATTCACCCCTCCACTTT	CASSDRTGAHNSPLHF
.	TRBV7-8	.	TRBJ1-1	TGTGCCAGCAGCTTAGCCGGGAGGAAAGCTTTCTTT	CASSLAGRKAFF
once	TRBV19	.	TRBJ1-6	TGTGCCAGTACCCGAGGGGGGGCCGGGAGAGGGGTCAATTCACCCCTCCACTTT	CASTRGGAGRGVNSPLHF
once	TRBV7-7	.	TRBJ2-1	TGTGCCAGCAGCTTAGGAGGGGGAGCCTACAATGAGCAGTTCTTC	CASSLGGGAYNEQFF
once	TRBV3-1/TRBV3-2	.	TRBJ2-3	TGTGCCAGCAGCCAGGGAGACACAGATACGCAGTATTTT	CASSQGDTDTQYF
.	TRBV28	.	TRBJ1-3	TGTGCCAGCAGTAGCCACCCGTGGGCCCACTCTGGAAACACCATATATTTT	CASSSHPWAHSGNTIYF
.	TRBV28	.	TRBJ1-2	TGTGCCAGCAGCCCCCCCGGGGGGCTTGGCTATGGCTACACCTTC	CASSPPGGLGYGYTF
.	TRBV19	.	TRBJ2-7	TGTGCCAGCAGCAGGGATTCCTACGAGCAGTACTTC	CASSRDSYEQYF
.	TRBV28	.	TRBJ1-3	TGTGCCAGCAGTTTACTGATCGGGCAGGGTGAAAACACCATATATTTT	CASSLLIGQGENTIYF
once	TRBV5-1	TRBD1	TRBJ1-6	TGCGCCAGCAGCCATTTACAGGGGAATGATAATTCACCCCTCCACTTT	CASSHLQGNDNSPLHF
once	TRBV6-5	TRBD1	TRBJ2-7	TGTGCCAGCAGGTACGACAGGGACTCCTACGAGCAGTACTTC	CASRYDRDSYEQYF
once	TRBV10-3	TRBD2	TRBJ2-2	TGTGCCACCTCTTCCGCGGGAGGCACCGGGGAGCTGTTTTTT	CATSSAGGTGELFF
.	TRBV18	.	TRBJ2-7	TGTGCCAGCTCACCACGGTCACGGGCCTACGAGCAGTACTTC	CASSPRSRAYEQYF
.	TRBV5-1	.	TRBJ1-2	TGCGCCAGCAGCTTGGGACTCAACTATGGCTACACCTTC	CASSLGLNYGYTF
once	TRBV5-1	TRBD1	TRBJ2-5	TGCGCCAGCGCCGTTGGGGGACAGTTCTCGACTATGAAGGAGACCCAGTACTTC	CASAVGGQFSTMKETQYF
.	TRBV9	.	TRBJ2-3	TGTGCCAGCAGCGTAGGAGTTTCAAGCACAGATACGCAGTATTTT	CASSVGVSSTDTQYF
.	TRBV27	TRBD2	TRBJ2-1	TGTGCCAGCAGCAGAGGGACTAGCGGAAACAATGAGCAGTTCTTC	CASSRGTSGNNEQFF
.	TRBV7-9	TRBD2	TRBJ2-1	TGTGCCAGCAGCAGCCAGAAGGGACTAGCGGGAGTTAATGAGCAGTTCTTC	CASSSQKGLAGVNEQFF
.	TRBV4-1	TRBD1	TRBJ1-2	TGCGCCAGCAGCCAAGTAGAGGGGGCGGCAGTCTATGGCTACACCTTC	CASSQVEGAAVYGYTF
.	TRBV24-1	TRBD2	TRBJ2-1	TGTGCCACCAGTGATCGGACTAGCGGGTACAATGAGCAGTTCTTC	CATSDRTSGYNEQFF
.	TRBV27	.	TRBJ2-7	TGTGCCAGCAGAGGTCGCGCGACCGACTACTCGGGGGAGCAGTACTTC	CASRGRATDYSGEQYF
.	TRBV3-1/TRBV3-2	TRBD2	TRBJ2-2	TGTGCCAGCAGCCAAGTATCTAGCGGGATAACCATCACCGGGGAGCTGTTTTTT	CASSQVSSGITITGELFF
once	TRBV9	TRBD1	TRBJ2-4	TGTGCCAGCAGCACAAGGGACAGGGCAAACATTCAGTACTTC	CASSTRDRANIQYF
.	TRBV5-1	TRBD2	TRBJ2-5	TGCGCCAGCAGTGCGGCGAAAACTAGCGGAGTTCAAGAGACCCAGTACTTC	CASSAAKTSGVQETQYF